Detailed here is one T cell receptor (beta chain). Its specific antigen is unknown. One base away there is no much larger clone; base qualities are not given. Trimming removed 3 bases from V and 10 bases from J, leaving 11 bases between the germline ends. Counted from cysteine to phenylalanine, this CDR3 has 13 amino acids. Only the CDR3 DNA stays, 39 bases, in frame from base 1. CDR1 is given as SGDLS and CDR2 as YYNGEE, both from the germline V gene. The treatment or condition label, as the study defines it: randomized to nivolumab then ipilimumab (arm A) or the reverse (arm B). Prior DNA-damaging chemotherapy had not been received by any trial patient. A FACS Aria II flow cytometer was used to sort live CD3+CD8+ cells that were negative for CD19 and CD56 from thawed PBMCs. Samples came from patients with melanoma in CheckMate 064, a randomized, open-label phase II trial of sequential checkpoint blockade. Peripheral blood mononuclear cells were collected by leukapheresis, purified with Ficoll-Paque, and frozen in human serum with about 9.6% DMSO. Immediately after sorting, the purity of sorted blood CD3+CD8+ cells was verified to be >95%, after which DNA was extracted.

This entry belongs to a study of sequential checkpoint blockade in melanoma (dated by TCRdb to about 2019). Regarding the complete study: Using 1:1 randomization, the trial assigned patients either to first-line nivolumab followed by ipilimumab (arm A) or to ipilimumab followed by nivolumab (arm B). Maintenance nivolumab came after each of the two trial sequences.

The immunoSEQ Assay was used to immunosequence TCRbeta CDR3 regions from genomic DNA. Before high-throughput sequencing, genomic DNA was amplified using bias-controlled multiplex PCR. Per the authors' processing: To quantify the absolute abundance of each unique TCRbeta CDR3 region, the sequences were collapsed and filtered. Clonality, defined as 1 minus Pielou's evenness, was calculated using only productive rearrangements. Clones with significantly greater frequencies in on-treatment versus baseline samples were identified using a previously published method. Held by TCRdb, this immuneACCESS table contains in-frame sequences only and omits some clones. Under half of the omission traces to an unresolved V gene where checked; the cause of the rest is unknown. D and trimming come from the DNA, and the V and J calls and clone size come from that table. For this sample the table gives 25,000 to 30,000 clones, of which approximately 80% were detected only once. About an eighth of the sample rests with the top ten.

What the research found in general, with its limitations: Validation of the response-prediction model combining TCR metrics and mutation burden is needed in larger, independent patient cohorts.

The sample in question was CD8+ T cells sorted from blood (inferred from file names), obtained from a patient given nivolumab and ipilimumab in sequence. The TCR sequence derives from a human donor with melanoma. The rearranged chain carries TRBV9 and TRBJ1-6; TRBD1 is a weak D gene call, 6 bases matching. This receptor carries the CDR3 CASSARTGSPLHF. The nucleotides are TGTGCCAGCAGCGCAAGAACAGGGTCACCCCTCCACTTT. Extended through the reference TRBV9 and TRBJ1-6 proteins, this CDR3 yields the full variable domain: DSGVTQTPKHLITATGQRVTLRCSPRSGDLSVYWYQQSLDQGLQFLIQYYNGEERAKGNILERFSAQQFPDLHSELNLSSLELGDSALYFCASSARTGSPLHFGNGTRLTVT.